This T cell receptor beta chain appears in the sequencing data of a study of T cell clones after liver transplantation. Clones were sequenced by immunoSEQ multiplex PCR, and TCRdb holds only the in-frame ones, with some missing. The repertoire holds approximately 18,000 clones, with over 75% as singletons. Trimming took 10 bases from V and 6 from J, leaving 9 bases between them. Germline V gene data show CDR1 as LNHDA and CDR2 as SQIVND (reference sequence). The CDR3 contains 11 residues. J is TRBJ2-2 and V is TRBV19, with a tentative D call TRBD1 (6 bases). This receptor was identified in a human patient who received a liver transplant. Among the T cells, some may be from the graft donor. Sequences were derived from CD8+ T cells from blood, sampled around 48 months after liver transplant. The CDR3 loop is CATRGAGELFF. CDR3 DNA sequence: TGTGCCACCAGGGGTGCCGGGGAGCTGTTTTTT.